These 14 T cell receptor beta chains were all obtained from the same sample, sequenced in a study of blood T cell repertoires in COVID-19. The table came from immunoSEQ multiplex PCR; TCRdb's copy has only in-frame clones and leaves some out. Found here are 200,000 to 250,000 clones, about 88% of them singletons; the top ten hold just over 2.5%. The sequenced sample was PBMCs or T cells enriched from blood (not recorded which). The receptors were sampled from a woman aged 30 to 39 who had recovered from COVID-19.

This clone was seen only a few times. This chain links TRBV9 with TRBJ2-7; D possibly corresponds to TRBD2 (5 bases). V was shortened by 3 bases and J by 6 bases, with 16 bases between the two germline ends. The CDR3 contains 14 residues. CDR1 SGDLS and CDR2 YYNGEE come from the germline V gene. CDR3 nucleotides: TGTGCCAGCAGCGCTGAAGGGAGTTTTAGCGAGCAGTACTTC. It is translated as CASSAEGSFSEQYF.

In this sample, this clone turned up once. The V and J genes are TRBV24-1 and TRBJ2-2, with 7 bases lining up with TRBD2. Losses at the gene ends were 8 bases for V and 7 bases for J; bases not matched to a gene: 3. The CDR3 loop spans 12 amino acids. Looked up from germline, CDR1 is KGHDR and CDR2 is SFDVKD. CDR3 region: CATTSGHGELFF. The DNA of the CDR3 is TGTGCCACCACTAGCGGCCACGGGGAGCTGTTTTTT.

The chain has TRBV5-6 and TRBJ1-1, with 9 bases identical to TRBD1. With V trimmed by 4 bases and J by 5 bases, 3 bases remained unmatched. This CDR3 spans 13 amino acids. The germline V gene encodes CDR1 SGHDT and CDR2 YYEEEE. The chain's CDR3 is CASSQQGATEAFF. CDR3 nucleotides: TGTGCCAGCAGCCAACAGGGGGCTACTGAAGCTTTCTTT.

This chain links TRBV19 with TRBJ2-3; D is perhaps TRBD1 (5 bases). Germline CDR1 reads LNHDA; CDR2 reads SQIVND (reference sequence). V was cut by 9 bases and J by 2 bases, with 9 bases left in between. The CDR3 spans 12 residues. The CDR3 bases are TGTGCCAGCGCCAGGGACACAGATACGCAGTATTTT. Protein product: CASARDTDTQYF.

The DNA for the CDR3 is TGCGCCAGCAGCCAGGGACAGGGAAATGAAAAACTGTTTTTT. Amino acids: CASSQGQGNEKLFF. The chain couples TRBV5-1 to TRBJ1-4, with 9 bases aligning to TRBD1. This CDR3 has 14 amino acids. Germline CDR1 and CDR2: SGHRS and YFSETQ. The V segment lost 4 bases and the J segment 5 bases; nucleotides outside the gene matches: 3. Full variable domain (remainder filled in from reference TRBV5-1 and TRBJ1-4): KAGVTQTPRYLIKTRGQQVTLSCSPISGHRSVSWYQQTPGQGLQFLFEYFSETQRNKGNFPGRFSGRQFSNSRSEMNVSTLELGDSALYLCASSQGQGNEKLFFGSGTQLSVL.

This clone was counted a single time. The J gene is TRBJ2-5, the V gene TRBV2; 8 bases match TRBD2. The V and J ends lost 5 bases and 1 base, in that order; junction bases with no gene match: 6. Looked up from germline, CDR1 is SNHLY and CDR2 is FYNNEI. The CDR3 runs to 15 residues. The CDR3 coding sequence is TGTGCCAGCAGTTTCTTAGCGGGGCTCCAAGAGACCCAGTACTTC. It codes for CASSFLAGLQETQYF.

The chain carries TRBV9 and TRBJ2-3; 9 bases match TRBD1. The CDR3 spans 15 residues. Trimming took 5 bases from V and 5 from J; bases not matched to a gene: 9. Germline loops: CDR1 SGDLS, CDR2 YYNGEE. The CDR3 sequence is CASRSGDRDQDTQYF. The CDR3 bases are TGTGCCAGCAGATCGGGGGACAGGGACCAAGATACGCAGTATTTT.

CDR3 loop: CASSVSSSYEQYF. CDR3 in DNA: TGTGCCAGCAGCGTCTCCAGCTCCTACGAGCAGTACTTC. J is TRBJ2-7 and V is TRBV9; no definite D call. Trimming took off 2 bases at V and 0 bases at J, with 6 bases between the two ends. Germline CDR1 is SGDLS and CDR2 is YYNGEE. The CDR3 totals 13 residues.

The sample holds one count of this clone. The chain is built from TRBV7-2 and TRBJ2-2; 9 bases align to TRBD2. Germline V gene lookup returns CDR1 SGHTA and CDR2 FQGNSA. The CDR3 is made up of 16 amino acids. The junction had 9 bases not matched to a gene; V was cut back by 4 bases and J by 6 bases. CDR3 in DNA: TGTGCCAGCAGCTCATCTAGCGGGGTGATTCCCGGGGAGCTGTTTTTT. Protein product: CASSSSSGVIPGELFF.

The CDR3 DNA is TGTGCCAGTAGTATAGGTGGCAGAAACTACGAGCAGTACTTC. Encoded protein: CASSIGGRNYEQYF. V gene TRBV19 combines with J gene TRBJ2-7; D ambiguous. Germline V gene data show CDR1 as LNHDA and CDR2 as SQIVND (reference sequence). Between the trimmed V and J ends, which lost 1 base and 3 bases, there was a span of 10 bases. The CDR3 runs to 14 residues.

The genes are TRBV4-1 and TRBJ1-5, with D possibly matching TRBD1 (6 bases). The CDR3 consists of 16 residues. Germline V lookup: CDR1 MGHRA, CDR2 YSYEKL. Between the trimmed V and J ends, which lost 1 base and 3 bases, there was a span of 13 bases. The CDR3 is CASSQGTAFYNQPQHF. CDR3 DNA: TGCGCCAGCAGCCAAGGGACAGCCTTTTACAATCAGCCCCAGCATTTT.

The chain links TRBV19 to TRBJ2-7; no reliable D call. The V gene lost 0 bases and the J gene lost 4 bases, with 7 bases spanning the gap. The CDR3 consists of 13 residues. Germline V gene lookup returns CDR1 LNHDA and CDR2 SQIVND (reference sequence). CDR3 protein: CASSIEARYEQYF. The CDR3 coding sequence is TGTGCCAGTAGTATAGAGGCCCGATACGAGCAGTACTTC.

The table lists this clone with a few counts. V usage is TRBV5-1 and J usage is TRBJ1-3; D might be TRBD1 (6 bases). Trimming stripped 5 bases from V and 10 bases from J, with 16 bases between. Germline V lookup: CDR1 SGHRS, CDR2 YFSETQ. CDR3 length: 13 amino acids. Written as DNA, the CDR3 is TGCGCCAGCAGTCAAGACTCACAGGGAACCATATATTTT. The encoded protein is CASSQDSQGTIYF. The whole variable domain, remainder taken from reference TRBV5-1 and TRBJ1-3, is KAGVTQTPRYLIKTRGQQVTLSCSPISGHRSVSWYQQTPGQGLQFLFEYFSETQRNKGNFPGRFSGRQFSNSRSEMNVSTLELGDSALYLCASSQDSQGTIYFGEGSWLTVV.

The chain couples TRBV5-1 to TRBJ2-3; TRBD2 aligns across 12 bases. The germline CDR1 and CDR2 sequences are SGHRS and YFSETQ. V shed 2 bases and J 5 bases; nucleotides not matched to a gene: 15. CDR3 length equals 19 residues. The CDR3 region is CASSFLSASGGAGLDTQYF. CDR3 nucleotide sequence: TGCGCCAGCAGCTTTTTATCGGCTAGCGGGGGGGCCGGCTTAGATACGCAGTATTTT.